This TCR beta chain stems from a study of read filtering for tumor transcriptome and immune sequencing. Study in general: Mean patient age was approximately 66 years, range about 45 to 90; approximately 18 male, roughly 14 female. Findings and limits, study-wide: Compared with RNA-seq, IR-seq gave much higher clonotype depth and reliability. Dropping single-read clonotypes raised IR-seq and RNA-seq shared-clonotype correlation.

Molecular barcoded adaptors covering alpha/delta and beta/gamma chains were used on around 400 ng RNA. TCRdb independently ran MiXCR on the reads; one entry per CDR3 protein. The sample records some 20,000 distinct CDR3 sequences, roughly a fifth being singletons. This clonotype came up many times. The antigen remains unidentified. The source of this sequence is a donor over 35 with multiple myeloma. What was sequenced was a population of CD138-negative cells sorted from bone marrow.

Here the CDR3 reads CASSLGGTDTQYF. The CDR3 bases are TGTGCCAGCAGCTTAGGGGGAACAGATACGCAGTATTTT. The chain joins TRBV7-2 to TRBJ2-3; no reliable D call. The V and J ends lost 1 base and 3 bases respectively, with 5 bases between them. Germline V gives CDR1 SGHTA, CDR2 FQGNSA. The CDR3 is 13 residues long. The full variable domain, completed using reference TRBV7-2 and TRBJ2-3, is GAGVSQSPSNKVTEKGKDVELRCDPISGHTALYWYRQSLGQGLEFLIYFQGNSAPDKSGLPSDRFSAERTGGSVSTLTIQRTQQEDSAVYLCASSLGGTDTQYFGPGTRLTVL.